The clone carrying this T cell receptor (beta chain) was observed many times. The sample originates from a study of T-cell reconstitution after alpha-beta-depleted transplantation in children. As it was prepared, the TCRbeta library received unique molecular identifiers. TCRdb re-derived calls from the PCR reads in MiXCR, one entry per CDR3 protein. The sample has roughly 300,000 distinct CDR3 sequences, about a tenth seen once; the top ten hold around a tenth. Trimming shortened V by 6 bases and J by 4 bases, and 9 bases separated the two germline ends. The germline CDR1 and CDR2 sequences are DFQATT and SNEGSKA (reference sequence). The CDR3 runs 11 residues.

Sequenced here: PBMCs from the stem cell graft donor, sampled from the stem cell graft. The chain joins TRBV20-1 to TRBJ1-2; D is uncertain. The TCR sequence derives from a human donor who donated a stem cell graft to a child with SCID. CDR3 sequence reads: CSAQEGYGYTF. DNA of the CDR3: TGCAGTGCCCAGGAGGGCTATGGCTACACCTTC.